The T cell receptor (beta chain) described here comes from a study of identical twins. cDNA carried unique molecular identifiers, and a universal primer site was added by template switching. Via MiXCR, TCRdb re-called the 5' RACE reads, giving one row per CDR3 protein. The data contain fewer than 250,000 distinct CDR3 sequences, about a tenth of them seen just once; the ten biggest clones take up around 5%. Details on this clonotype: Its antigen is unidentified.

General study results and limits: Abundant beta clonotypes from cord blood bore fewer insertions; memory repertoires lacked this pattern. Conclusions leaned on cross-sectional statistical analysis and did not track the same donors over time.

Healthy Caucasians alone served as donors. The sequence came from a woman aged 18-35 years in good health. Sequencing was done on a sample of memory (CD45RO+) T cells sorted from blood.

The CDR3 DNA sequence: TGCAGTGCTAGAGGACTTCTTCAAGAGACCCAGTACTTC. Translation: CSARGLLQETQYF. The chain employs TRBV20-1 and TRBJ2-5; D is unresolved. Germline lookup yields CDR1 DFQATT and CDR2 SNEGSKA (reference sequence). The CDR3 has 13 amino acids. Trimming pared 1 base from V and 2 bases from J, leaving 8 bases between.